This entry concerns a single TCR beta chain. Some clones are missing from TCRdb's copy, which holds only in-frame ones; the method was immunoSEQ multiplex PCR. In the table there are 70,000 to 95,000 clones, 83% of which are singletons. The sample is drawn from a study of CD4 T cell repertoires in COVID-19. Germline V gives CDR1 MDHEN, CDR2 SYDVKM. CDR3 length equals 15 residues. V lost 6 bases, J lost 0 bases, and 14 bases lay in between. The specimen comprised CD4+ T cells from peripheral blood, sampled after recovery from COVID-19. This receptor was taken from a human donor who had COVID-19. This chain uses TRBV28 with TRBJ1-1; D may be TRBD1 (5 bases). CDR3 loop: CASSSTQGLNTEAFF. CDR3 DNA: TGTGCCAGCAGCTCAACTCAGGGCCTGAACACTGAAGCTTTCTTT.